The 4 T cell receptor beta chains reported below all come from one sample, sequenced in a study of cytomegalovirus exposure and HLA in healthy donors. Sequenced by immunoSEQ multiplex PCR; TCRdb stores in-frame clones only, minus some. The sample has some 88,000 clones, 96% seen once. The sample comprised PBMCs. These receptors came from a man younger than 35 in good health and CMV-seronegative.

The count of this clone is one. The chain uses TRBV9 and TRBJ2-2; the match to TRBD2 covers 7 bases. The CDR3 has 15 residues. Germline V lookup: CDR1 SGDLS, CDR2 YYNGEE. V trimming: 0 bases; J trimming: 3 bases; junction bases outside the gene matches: 2. CDR3 sequence: CASSVAGGYTGELFF. The DNA for the CDR3 is TGTGCCAGCAGCGTAGCGGGAGGCTACACCGGGGAGCTGTTTTTT. Together with reference TRBV9 and TRBJ2-2, the CDR3 gives the full variable domain: DSGVTQTPKHLITATGQRVTLRCSPRSGDLSVYWYQQSLDQGLQFLIQYYNGEERAKGNILERFSAQQFPDLHSELNLSSLELGDSALYFCASSVAGGYTGELFFGEGSRLTVL.

The chain links TRBV9 to TRBJ2-3; 7 nucleotides match TRBD2. The CDR3 has 16 amino acids. In germline, CDR1 is SGDLS, CDR2 YYNGEE. J was trimmed by 4 bases and V by 3 bases; bases with no gene match: 11. The CDR3 reads CASSDAGGSYPDTQYF. DNA of the CDR3: TGTGCCAGCAGCGACGCAGGCGGGAGTTATCCAGATACGCAGTATTTT. Filled out from reference TRBV9 and TRBJ2-3, the complete variable domain reads DSGVTQTPKHLITATGQRVTLRCSPRSGDLSVYWYQQSLDQGLQFLIQYYNGEERAKGNILERFSAQQFPDLHSELNLSSLELGDSALYFCASSDAGGSYPDTQYFGPGTRLTVL.

This chain joins TRBV19 and TRBJ1-2; D is unclear. From germline, CDR1 is LNHDA and CDR2 SQIVND (reference sequence). Trimming stripped 0 bases from V and 7 bases from J, with 9 bases between. The CDR3 runs to 13 residues. The CDR3 nucleotides are TGTGCCAGTAGTATAGATCGGGTGATTGGCTACACCTTC. This gives the protein CASSIDRVIGYTF.

The rearrangement uses TRBV9 and TRBJ2-1; 10 bases are a match to TRBD2. CDR1 is SGDLS, CDR2 YYNGEE, per germline. The V and J ends lost 3 bases and 15 bases, in that order; junction bases with no gene match: 3. The CDR3 spans 11 residues. The CDR3 DNA sequence: TGTGCCAGCAGCGCCGGGACTAGCGTGTTCTTC. Translation gives CASSAGTSVFF.